The 12 T cell receptor beta chains below were found in one sample sequenced in a study of vaccination and CD4 T cells after COVID-19. Their target antigens are unknown. Sequence data for DNA of cultured CD4+ T cells were generated by the Oncomine TCR Beta short-read assay. Each CDR3 protein is one row after TCRdb ran MiXCR on the PCR reads. This sample yields 10,000 to 11,000 distinct CDR3 sequences, of which less than 30% are seen a single time; around 22% belongs to the top ten. Treatment reported: approximately 10-day PBMC culture with coronavirus spike peptide pools or control peptides (ViraFEST assay). Sequenced material: CD4+ T cells from blood, cultured in vitro, taken after SARS-CoV-2 vaccination. The receptors were sampled from a human donor who had recovered from COVID-19.

The chain recombines TRBV11-2 with TRBJ2-3; unclear D gene. The CDR3 has 14 residues. Germline CDR1 reads SGHAT; CDR2 reads FQNNGV. V dropped 4 bases and J dropped 4 bases, with 12 bases sitting between them. CDR3 bases: TGTGCCAGCAGCTCAACTATACTGGCAGATACGCAGTATTTT. This encodes CASSSTILADTQYF.

The chain uses TRBV6-1 and TRBJ1-1, with 9 bases aligning to TRBD1. This CDR3 is built from 13 residues. Germline V CDR1 and CDR2: MNHNS, SASEGT. Trimming cost V 6 bases and J 4 bases; bases outside gene matches: 3. In DNA, the CDR3 is TGTGCCAGCAGCATACAGGGGGCCACTGAAGCTTTCTTT. As protein: CASSIQGATEAFF.

This chain joins TRBV20-1 and TRBJ1-1; TRBD1 matches 8 bases. The germline CDR1 and CDR2 sequences are DFQATT and SNEGSKA (reference sequence). The CDR3 consists of 13 residues. The V segment lost 6 bases and the J segment 6 bases; nucleotides outside the gene matches: 9. The CDR3 is CSAESDRDAEAFF. In DNA, the CDR3 is TGCAGTGCGGAATCGGACAGGGACGCTGAAGCTTTCTTT.

The chain couples TRBV6-1 to TRBJ2-7; a weak D match, TRBD2 (5 bases). The germline V gene encodes CDR1 MNHNS and CDR2 SASEGT. The CDR3 length is 14 residues. Trimming took off 10 bases at V and 1 base at J, with 17 bases between the two ends. CDR3 coding DNA: TGTGCCACCCGCCGAGCGGCGCGGTCCTACGAGCAGTACTTC. This sequence encodes CATRRAARSYEQYF.

The chain recombines TRBV28 with TRBJ2-7, with D possibly being TRBD1 (6 bases). Trimming cost V 3 bases and J 1 base, with 10 bases left between them. The CDR3 totals 14 residues. CDR1 and CDR2 (germline): MDHEN, SYDVKM. CDR3 amino acids: CASSLVGQSYEQYF. DNA of the CDR3: TGTGCCAGCAGTTTGGTTGGACAGTCCTACGAGCAGTACTTC.

This clonotype was counted only a few times. The junction differs from germline at one of its ends, possibly a read error. The rearrangement links TRBV7-2 to TRBJ2-1; D may be TRBD2 (6 bases). The CDR3 is 13 amino acids. CDR1 and CDR2 (germline): SGHTA, FQGNSA. The CDR3 sequence is CASSLWDSSQEVF. The CDR3 coding sequence is TGTGCCAGCAGCTTATGGGACTCTAGCCAAGAGGTCTTC. Full variable domain (outside the CDR3, taken from reference TRBV7-2 and TRBJ2-1): GAGVSQSPSNKVTEKGKDVELRCDPISGHTALYWYRQSLGQGLEFLIYFQGNSAPDKSGLPSDRFSAERTGGSVSTLTIQRTQQEDSAVYLCASSLWDSSQEVFGPGTRLTVL.

This chain joins TRBV10-3 and TRBJ2-5; D might be TRBD2 (6 bases). With 6 bases removed from V and 7 bases from J, the gap between germline ends came to 15 bases. Germline V gene data show CDR1 as ENHRY and CDR2 as SYGVKD. The CDR3 is made up of 13 amino acids. CDR3 loop: CAIRMGLPGTQYF. CDR3 DNA sequence: TGTGCCATCAGAATGGGACTCCCTGGGACCCAGTACTTC.

The V call is TRBV19, the J call TRBJ2-6; the D gene could be TRBD1 or TRBD2 (5 bases each). This CDR3 has 17 residues. Trimming removed 4 bases at V and 3 bases at J, with 16 bases between. Germline lookup yields CDR1 LNHDA and CDR2 SQIVND (reference sequence). The CDR3 nucleotides read TGTGCCAGTAGTAAATCCTCGGGGCTTAGTGGGGCCAACGTCCTGACTTTC. Encoded protein: CASSKSSGLSGANVLTF.

The CDR3 sequence is CASSYGGGPTEAFF. For the CDR3, the DNA is TGCGCCAGCAGCTACGGGGGAGGGCCCACTGAAGCTTTCTTT. The V gene is TRBV5-1, the J gene TRBJ1-1; tentative D call: TRBD1 (5 bases). There are 14 residues in the CDR3. CDR1 is SGHRS and CDR2 is YFSETQ in the germline V gene. The V end was cut by 3 bases, the J end by 4 bases, with 13 bases between.

Worth noting for this clonotype: Here the CDR3 omits its conserved ending phenylalanine or tryptophan, so a read error is the likely source. The chain is built from TRBV29-1 and TRBJ1-2, with 8 positions matching TRBD1. Trimming took 3 bases from V and 7 from J; bases not matched to a gene: 7. The CDR3 consists of 13 residues. Germline assignment: CDR1 SQVTM and CDR2 ANQGSEA. The CDR3 loop reads CSVENRGFGGYTL. CDR3 in DNA: TGCAGCGTTGAGAACAGGGGGTTCGGTGGCTACACCCTC.

This chain uses TRBV9 with TRBJ2-5; TRBD2 might be the D (6 bases). CDR3 length: 12 residues. V lost 4 bases and J 5 bases, leaving 9 bases between the germline ends. CDR1 is SGDLS, CDR2 YYNGEE, per germline. Here the CDR3 reads CASSNRGETQYF. The CDR3 nucleotides read TGTGCCAGCAGCAACCGGGGGGAGACCCAGTACTTC.

This clonotype was seen a few times. The chain couples TRBV7-2 to TRBJ1-2; 9 nucleotides match TRBD1. The CDR3 runs to 13 residues. The germline V gene has CDR1 SGHTA and CDR2 FQGNSA. Trimming took 1 base from V and 7 from J; bases not matched to a gene: 1. CDR3 DNA: TGTGCCAGCAGCTTAGACAGGGGGCCTGGCTACACCTTC. Encoded protein: CASSLDRGPGYTF. The whole variable domain, filled in from reference TRBV7-2 and TRBJ1-2, reads GAGVSQSPSNKVTEKGKDVELRCDPISGHTALYWYRQSLGQGLEFLIYFQGNSAPDKSGLPSDRFSAERTGGSVSTLTIQRTQQEDSAVYLCASSLDRGPGYTFGSGTRLTVV.